This paragraph reports one TCR beta chain. The antigen is undetermined. Generated by immunoSEQ multiplex PCR, the TCRdb table keeps only in-frame clones and is missing some. This sample yields 45,000 to 60,000 clones, of which roughly 80% are seen a single time; 4.4% belongs to the top ten. The sample comes from a study of OX40 agonist ivuxolimab in advanced cancers. General study findings and limits: In the 0.1 to 3.0 mg/kg range, CD4+ and CD8+ blood T cells had expanded clonally by week 6.

This clonotype was obtained from an adult with an advanced solid tumor such as melanoma, head and neck, liver or kidney cancer. The sequencing here drew on CD4+ or CD8+ T cells sorted from blood, taken in a trial of the OX40 agonist ivuxolimab.

The CDR3 region is CASSWGNEKLFF. CDR3 nucleotides: TGCGCCAGCTCCTGGGGAAATGAAAAACTGTTTTTT. The chain employs TRBV5-1 and TRBJ1-4; D uncertain. Germline lookup yields CDR1 SGHRS and CDR2 YFSETQ. V lost 7 bases and J 5 bases, leaving 9 bases between the germline ends. The CDR3 runs 12 residues.